The 11 T cell receptor beta chains presented below share a single source sample, sequenced in a study of preoperative IRX-2 immunotherapy in early breast cancer. Treatment described: preoperative locoregional IRX-2 cytokine immunotherapy. The table came from immunoSEQ multiplex PCR; TCRdb's copy has only in-frame clones and leaves some out. Of 800 to 900 clones listed, about 74% are singletons. The specimen comprised tumor tissue, sampled after IRX-2 immunotherapy. The receptors were gathered from a human donor with breast cancer.

This rearrangement joins TRBV18 to TRBJ1-1, with D maybe TRBD1 (5 bases). CDR3 length: 15 amino acids. Between the trimmed V and J ends, which lost 2 bases and 2 bases, there was a span of 12 bases. CDR1 is KGHSH, CDR2 LQKENI, per germline. The CDR3: CASSPARQPNTEAFF. CDR3 nucleotides: TGTGCCAGCTCACCAGCTCGACAGCCTAACACTGAAGCTTTCTTT.

This rearrangement joins TRBV14 to TRBJ1-2; D ambiguous. The CDR3 length is 20 residues. The germline gives CDR1 SGHDN, CDR2 FVKESK. V was pared by 1 base and J by 0 bases, with 24 bases between. The chain's CDR3 is CASSQGTIVPVGASNYGYTF. Here the CDR3 DNA reads TGTGCCAGCAGCCAAGGGACCATAGTTCCTGTGGGCGCTTCTAACTATGGCTACACCTTC.

This clone occurred a few times. The chain combines TRBV6-8 with TRBJ1-5; D unclear. Germline V gene sequence: CDR1 MNHGY, CDR2 SAAAGT. The CDR3 runs 14 residues. V lost 2 bases and J 1 base, leaving 6 bases between the germline ends. The CDR3 here is CASSYAGSNQPQHF. The CDR3 DNA sequence: TGTGCCAGCAGTTACGCTGGGAGCAATCAGCCCCAGCATTTT.

The genes are TRBV19 and TRBJ2-2, with D possibly being TRBD1 (5 bases). From germline, CDR1 is LNHDA and CDR2 SQIVND (reference sequence). The CDR3 runs 19 residues. Trimming took 6 bases from V and 1 from J, leaving 24 bases between them. The CDR3 DNA reads as TGTGCCAGTAGCCCAGGGCGGCAGGGTGTGAATTGGAACACCGGGGAGCTGTTTTTT. Translated: CASSPGRQGVNWNTGELFF.

Concerning this clone: The same CDR3 can be traced to other DNA sequences in this sample. The rearrangement links TRBV28 to TRBJ2-5, with 9 bases aligning to TRBD2. V shed 3 bases, J shed 1 base, and the junction held 3 bases outside the gene matches. The germline V gene encodes CDR1 MDHEN and CDR2 SYDVKM. The CDR3 spans 15 residues. For the CDR3, the DNA is TGTGCCAGCAGTTTGACTAGCGGAGGCCAAGAGACCCAGTACTTC. It yields the protein CASSLTSGGQETQYF.

J is TRBJ1-3 and V is TRBV28; 9 nucleotides line up with TRBD1. Germline assignment: CDR1 MDHEN and CDR2 SYDVKM. The V segment lost 6 bases and the J segment 4 bases; nucleotides outside the gene matches: 7. The CDR3 spans 15 residues. The CDR3 nucleotides read TGTGCCAGCAGGGGGGGACAGGGAGTGGGAAACACCATATATTTT. Its translation: CASRGGQGVGNTIYF.

This clone was seen more than once but under ten times. V is TRBV19 and J is TRBJ2-1; D possibly corresponds to TRBD1 (6 bases). The CDR3 spans 19 residues. Trimming shortened V by 1 base and J by 2 bases, and 21 bases separated the two germline ends. CDR1 is LNHDA and CDR2 is SQIVND in the germline V gene (reference sequence). CDR3 loop: CASSIGRGGTGQTYNEQFF. The CDR3 DNA reads as TGTGCCAGTAGTATAGGCAGGGGTGGAACGGGCCAAACCTACAATGAGCAGTTCTTC. The full variable domain, in which reference TRBV19 and TRBJ2-1 provide the parts outside the CDR3, is DGGITQSPKYLFRKEGQNVTLSCEQNLNHDAMYWYRQDPGQGLRLIYYSQIVNDFQKGDIAEGYSVSREKKESFPLTVTSAQKNPTAFYLCASSIGRGGTGQTYNEQFFGPGTRLTVL.

This clone has only a few counts. The V call is TRBV6-8, the J call TRBJ1-1; D is unclear. Looked up from germline, CDR1 is MNHGY and CDR2 is SAAAGT. Trimming pared 0 bases from V and 4 bases from J, leaving 6 bases between. The length of the CDR3 is 13 residues. The CDR3 here is CASSYSGPTEAFF. CDR3 in DNA: TGTGCCAGCAGTTACTCGGGCCCCACTGAAGCTTTCTTT.

The chain combines TRBV30 with TRBJ2-6; no firm D call. The CDR3 is made up of 14 amino acids. V lost 4 bases to trimming and J lost 0 bases, with 7 bases between them. In germline, CDR1 is GTSNPN, CDR2 SVGIG (reference sequence). CDR3 sequence (DNA): TGTGCCTGGATGAAGGGCTCTGGGGCCAACGTCCTGACTTTC. Its protein is CAWMKGSGANVLTF. The full variable domain, completed using reference TRBV30 and TRBJ2-6, is SQTIHQWPATLVQPVGSPLSLECTVEGTSNPNLYWYRQAAGRGLQLLFYSVGIGQISSEVPQNLSASRPQDRQFILSSKKLLLSDSGFYLCAWMKGSGANVLTFGAGSRLTVL.

The V call is TRBV29-1, the J call TRBJ2-4, with D possibly being TRBD2 (6 bases). This CDR3 spans 15 amino acids. V was trimmed by 3 bases and J by 6 bases, leaving 18 bases between them. CDR1 and CDR2 (germline): SQVTM, ANQGSEA. CDR3 protein: CSVEKAGGWRNIQYF. CDR3 nucleotides: TGCAGCGTTGAGAAGGCAGGAGGGTGGAGAAACATTCAGTACTTC.

The CDR3 nucleotides read TGTGCCAGTATAGGGGTGCGGGGTGAAGCTTTCTTT. The encoded protein is CASIGVRGEAFF. The V call is TRBV19, the J call TRBJ1-1; TRBD1 might be the D (5 bases). V lost 7 bases and J 7 bases, leaving 13 bases between the germline ends. Germline-derived CDR1 and CDR2 are LNHDA and SQIVND (reference sequence). The CDR3 runs to 12 residues.